This T cell receptor beta chain was retrieved from a study of cytomegalovirus exposure and HLA in healthy donors. With 60 Vbeta and 13 Jbeta primers, the PCR was carried out. Generated by immunoSEQ multiplex PCR, the TCRdb table keeps only in-frame clones and is missing some. This sample carries 180,000 or so clones, about 88% of them seen once, and the ten largest clones take approximately 0.31%. The CDR3 sequence is 15 residues long. Germline V gives CDR1 MNHEY, CDR2 SVGAGI. Trimming took 5 bases from V and 3 from J; bases not matched to a gene: 7. This receptor was obtained from a woman aged 30 to 39 in good health and CMV-seronegative. J is TRBJ2-7 and V is TRBV6-5, with 10 nucleotides matching TRBD2. Source material: PBMCs. In DNA, the CDR3 is TGTGCCAGCAGTCGTACTAGCGGGACCATCTACGAGCAGTACTTC. Translation: CASSRTSGTIYEQYF.